The clone carrying this T cell receptor beta chain was seen just once. This sample was included in a study of blood T cell repertoires in COVID-19. Trimming shortened V by 2 bases and J by 2 bases, and 14 bases separated the two germline ends. CDR1 and CDR2 from the germline V gene are SGDLS and YYNGEE. The CDR3 extends over 15 amino acids. How the authors handled the data: Reference gene primer amplification gave estimated nucleated cell counts. Libraries were prepared by immunoSEQ multiplex PCR; TCRdb keeps only in-frame clonotypes and omits some of them. The DNA gave D and trimming, while V, J and clone size come from that table. The sample includes about 280,000 clones, over 75% seen only once; the top ten take approximately 5.1%.

V usage is TRBV9 and J usage is TRBJ2-7, with TRBD2 as a possible D gene (5 bases). Sequencing was done on a sample of peripheral blood. The clonotype originates from a man aged 50 or older with active or convalescent COVID-19. In DNA form, the CDR3 reads TGTGCCAGCAGCGTCGGCAGCGGCGGACCCTACGAGCAGTACTTC. Its translation: CASSVGSGGPYEQYF. Supplemented by reference TRBV9 and TRBJ2-7, the full variable domain reads DSGVTQTPKHLITATGQRVTLRCSPRSGDLSVYWYQQSLDQGLQFLIQYYNGEERAKGNILERFSAQQFPDLHSELNLSSLELGDSALYFCASSVGSGGPYEQYFGPGTRLTVT.